A selection of T cell receptor beta chains follows, all from one sample in a study of blood T cell repertoires in COVID-19. Produced via immunoSEQ multiplex PCR; TCRdb's table is partial and in-frame only. Of about 170,000 clones listed, roughly four fifths are singletons. Sequencing input: peripheral blood. Source of these receptors: a human donor with acute or convalescent COVID-19. The donor label of this sample is uncertain. CDR3s include the opening cysteine and the closing phenylalanine or tryptophan. D genes are given only for firm matches. The size of a clone is reported for some rows only, either as once, few or many, or as a class for expanded clones.

size	J	V	D	DNA	CDR3
.	TRBJ1-1	TRBV9	TRBD1	TGTGCCAGCAGCGTAGGAGGGGGCAAGGTTACTGAAGCTTTCTTT	CASSVGGGKVTEAFF
.	TRBJ1-1	TRBV27	TRBD1	TGTGCCAGCAGTTTAAAGGGGACAGCCCACACTGAAGCTTTCTTT	CASSLKGTAHTEAFF
.	TRBJ1-6	TRBV5-1	TRBD1	TGCGCCAGCAGCTTGCAAGGGGGCGAAAGCTCACCCCTCCACTTT	CASSLQGGESSPLHF
once	TRBJ2-2	TRBV9	.	TGTGCCAGCAGCGTAAGGACAGAAAACACCGGGGAGCTGTTTTTT	CASSVRTENTGELFF
.	TRBJ2-3	TRBV5-1	TRBD1	TGCGCCAGCAGCGTTGACGGGACAGGGGGCGTAGATACGCAGTATTTT	CASSVDGTGGVDTQYF
.	TRBJ2-7	TRBV6-2/TRBV6-3	.	TGTGCCAGCAGTTCCACTACCTCGCAGTACTTC	CASSSTTSQYF
few	TRBJ1-2	TRBV19	.	TGTGCCAGTAGTTTGAGGGATGGCGGCTATGGCTACACCTTC	CASSLRDGGYGYTF
few	TRBJ1-2	TRBV13	TRBD1	TGTGCCAGCAGCTTGCGGACAGGGGGTAACTATGGCTACACCTTC	CASSLRTGGNYGYTF
few	TRBJ1-3	TRBV9	TRBD1	TGTGCCAGCAGCTCAGAGAGGGGGCTCGGAAACACCATATATTTT	CASSSERGLGNTIYF
.	TRBJ2-7	TRBV7-3	.	TGTGCCAGCAGCTTAGGCCGGAGCACCTACGAGCAGTACTTC	CASSLGRSTYEQYF
.	TRBJ2-7	TRBV21-1	.	TGTGCCGTTTTAGCGGGAGGGGTGTTCTACGAGCAGTACTTC	CAVLAGGVFYEQYF
once	TRBJ1-1	TRBV6-5	.	TGTGCCAGCAGTCGACAGGCTGGTCAAGCTTTCTTT	CASSRQAGQAFF
many	TRBJ1-6	TRBV6-1	TRBD1	TGTGCCAGCAGTGAACGGGAGACAGGGAATTCACCCCTCCACTTT	CASSERETGNSPLHF